Given below is one TCR beta chain in context. Its matching antigen is unknown. This sample stems from a study of T cell responses to AZD1222 COVID-19 vaccine. Study findings and constraints: Donor demographics were predominantly white British with a female majority; clonal diversity may be underestimated. None of the repertoires were sampled until the peak T cell response had passed.

Repertoires were generated with immunoSEQ multiplex PCR, while TCRdb's copy carries only in-frame clones and drops some. In the table there are roughly 120,000 clones, more than 85% of which are singletons. Deletions cut 0 bases from V and 0 bases from J, with 3 bases between. The CDR3 loop spans 14 amino acids. Germline V CDR1 and CDR2: LGHNT, FRNRAP. The rearrangement links TRBV12-5 to TRBJ1-5, with D unclear. This specimen was peripheral blood, taken on day 0 of AZD1222 vaccination. This receptor was identified in an adult in good health. CDR3 coding DNA: TGTGCTAGTGGTTTGGTAGGTAGCAATCAGCCCCAGCATTTT. Translating it yields CASGLVGSNQPQHF. The full variable domain, in which reference TRBV12-5 and TRBJ1-5 provide the parts outside the CDR3, is DARVTQTPRHKVTEMGQEVTMRCQPILGHNTVFWYRQTMMQGLELLAYFRNRAPLDDSGMPKDRFSAEMPDATLATLKIQPSEPRDSAVYFCASGLVGSNQPQHFGDGTRLSIL.